A selection of T cell receptor beta chains follows, all from one sample in a study of breast tumors, draining lymph nodes, adjacent tissues. TCRdb analysed the multiplex PCR reads with MiXCR anew, one entry per CDR3 protein. The sample consists of over 150,000 distinct CDR3 sequences, 30% to 35% of them appearing once. The specimen was axillary lymph node tissue. The receptor source for this set is a female donor with breast cancer. Some clones in this sample may be carry-over from other donors' samples. Both conserved end residues are part of each CDR3. The D gene is left open where the match is weak. Size tells how often a clone was seen (once, few, many) or the class of an expanded clone, and some rows leave it out.

D gene: -
V gene: TRBV20-1
clone size: many
J gene: TRBJ1-2
CDR3 protein: CSATPGGSPWYGYTF
CDR3 DNA: TGCAGTGCTACCCCGGGGGGCAGCCCCTGGTATGGCTACACCTTC

D gene: -
V gene: TRBV6-1
clone size: few
J gene: TRBJ2-7
CDR3 protein: CASSENGRHEQYF
CDR3 DNA: TGTGCCAGCAGTGAAAATGGGAGACACGAGCAGTACTTC

D gene: TRBD1
V gene: TRBV6-5
clone size: -
J gene: TRBJ1-2
CDR3 protein: CASSHFGTASSHGYTF
CDR3 DNA: TGTGCCAGCAGTCACTTCGGGACAGCTTCCAGTCATGGCTACACCTTC

D gene: TRBD1
V gene: TRBV14
clone size: many
J gene: TRBJ2-3
CDR3 protein: CASSPGTDPISTDTQYF
CDR3 DNA: TGTGCCAGCAGCCCGGGGACAGACCCGATTAGCACAGATACGCAGTATTTT

D gene: -
V gene: TRBV28
clone size: few
J gene: TRBJ1-4
CDR3 protein: CASSLWAGEKLFF
CDR3 DNA: TGTGCCAGCAGTTTATGGGCAGGCGAAAAACTGTTTTTT

D gene: -
V gene: TRBV12-3/TRBV12-4
clone size: many
J gene: TRBJ2-1
CDR3 protein: CASSGQAGANNEQFF
CDR3 DNA: TGTGCCAGCAGTGGGCAGGCGGGGGCCAACAATGAGCAGTTCTTC

D gene: TRBD2
V gene: TRBV20-1
clone size: many
J gene: TRBJ2-1
CDR3 protein: CSAILAGGYNEQFF
CDR3 DNA: TGCAGTGCCATCCTAGCGGGGGGCTACAATGAGCAGTTCTTC

D gene: -
V gene: TRBV5-5
clone size: few
J gene: TRBJ2-1
CDR3 protein: CASSLRVTYEQFF
CDR3 DNA: TGTGCCAGCAGCTTGAGGGTTACCTATGAGCAGTTCTTC

D gene: TRBD2
V gene: TRBV11-3
clone size: -
J gene: TRBJ2-7
CDR3 protein: CASSLASGTSYEQYF
CDR3 DNA: TGTGCCAGCAGCTTAGCTAGCGGGACCTCCTACGAGCAGTACTTC

D gene: -
V gene: TRBV5-5
clone size: -
J gene: TRBJ2-5
CDR3 protein: CASSLRGRRQPQYF
CDR3 DNA: TGTGCCAGCAGCTTAAGAGGTCGGCGGCAGCCCCAGTACTTC

D gene: TRBD2
V gene: TRBV20-1
clone size: -
J gene: TRBJ2-5
CDR3 protein: CSADLAGGETQYF
CDR3 DNA: TGCAGTGCAGACCTAGCGGGGGGAGAGACCCAGTACTTC

D gene: -
V gene: TRBV28
clone size: few
J gene: TRBJ2-3
CDR3 protein: CASSPQGPDTDTQYF
CDR3 DNA: TGTGCCAGCAGCCCCCAGGGGCCTGACACAGATACGCAGTATTTT

D gene: TRBD2
V gene: TRBV20-1
clone size: many
J gene: TRBJ2-3
CDR3 protein: CSAGKTSGVTDTQYF
CDR3 DNA: TGCAGTGCTGGAAAAACTAGCGGGGTGACAGATACGCAGTATTTT

D gene: TRBD1
V gene: TRBV27
clone size: -
J gene: TRBJ2-7
CDR3 protein: CASSRTGLWNEQYF
CDR3 DNA: TGTGCCAGCAGCAGGACAGGGCTCTGGAACGAGCAGTACTTC

D gene: TRBD1
V gene: TRBV15
clone size: -
J gene: TRBJ1-1
CDR3 protein: CATGTGLSTEAFF
CDR3 DNA: TGTGCCACGGGGACAGGGTTGAGTACTGAAGCTTTCTTT

D gene: -
V gene: TRBV27
clone size: few
J gene: TRBJ1-1
CDR3 protein: CASNVHPGSQAFF
CDR3 DNA: TGTGCCAGCAACGTACACCCGGGATCCCAAGCTTTCTTT

D gene: -
V gene: TRBV7-9
clone size: -
J gene: TRBJ2-3
CDR3 protein: CASSSLDGTPDTQYF
CDR3 DNA: TGTGCCAGCAGCTCCCTGGACGGGACGCCAGATACGCAGTACTTT

D gene: TRBD2
V gene: TRBV4-2
clone size: many
J gene: TRBJ2-2
CDR3 protein: CASSQEQRGESGELFF
CDR3 DNA: TGTGCCAGCAGCCAAGAACAGCGGGGGGAATCCGGGGAGCTGTTTTTT

D gene: TRBD1
V gene: TRBV6-1
clone size: few
J gene: TRBJ1-4
CDR3 protein: CASSARTGGWSEKLFF
CDR3 DNA: TGTGCCAGCAGTGCCAGGACAGGGGGCTGGAGTGAAAAACTGTTTTTT

D gene: -
V gene: TRBV12-3/TRBV12-4
clone size: many
J gene: TRBJ1-2
CDR3 protein: CASSSGVVGYTF
CDR3 DNA: TGTGCCAGCAGTTCAGGGGTTGTAGGCTACACCTTC

D gene: -
V gene: TRBV24-1
clone size: -
J gene: TRBJ2-2
CDR3 protein: CATSDLRQGPQGCANTGELFF
CDR3 DNA: TGTGCCACCAGTGATTTGCGCCAGGGTCCCCAGGGCTGTGCGAACACCGGGGAGCTGTTTTTT

D gene: TRBD1
V gene: TRBV12-3/TRBV12-4
clone size: many
J gene: TRBJ1-2
CDR3 protein: CASSLSDRVNGYTF
CDR3 DNA: TGTGCCAGCAGTTTATCGGACAGGGTAAATGGCTACACCTTC

D gene: -
V gene: TRBV6-5
clone size: -
J gene: TRBJ2-1
CDR3 protein: CAYGVANYNEQFF
CDR3 DNA: TGCGCCTATGGGGTGGCGAACTACAATGAGCAGTTCTTC